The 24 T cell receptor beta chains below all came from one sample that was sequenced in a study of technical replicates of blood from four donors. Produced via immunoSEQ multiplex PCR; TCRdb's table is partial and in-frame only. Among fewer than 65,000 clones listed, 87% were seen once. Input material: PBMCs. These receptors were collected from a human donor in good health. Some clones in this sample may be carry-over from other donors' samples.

The DNA for the CDR3 is TGTGCCAGCAGTTACTCGTTAGTGGGAGTCATTCAGTACTTC. This codes for CASSYSLVGVIQYF. This chain links TRBV6-6 with TRBJ2-4; possible D gene TRBD2, 5 bases. Germline CDR1 and CDR2: MNHNY and SVGAGI (reference sequence). The CDR3 spans 14 residues. V lost 0 bases to trimming and J lost 9 bases, with 12 bases between them.

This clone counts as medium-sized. As DNA, the CDR3 is TGTGCCAGCATAGCGGGGGAATTTTCGGAGACCCAGTACTTC. This codes for CASIAGEFSETQYF. V gene TRBV6-1 combines with J gene TRBJ2-5, with 9 bases aligning to TRBD2. There are 14 residues in the CDR3. The V segment lost 7 bases and the J segment 5 bases; nucleotides outside the gene matches: 8. Germline V gene lookup returns CDR1 MNHNS and CDR2 SASEGT.

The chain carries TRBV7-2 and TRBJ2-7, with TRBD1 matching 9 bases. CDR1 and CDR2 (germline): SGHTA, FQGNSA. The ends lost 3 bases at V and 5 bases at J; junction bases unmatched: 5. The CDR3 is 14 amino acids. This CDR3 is CASSLRTGDHEQYF. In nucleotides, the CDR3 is TGTGCCAGCAGCTTGCGGACAGGGGACCACGAGCAGTACTTC.

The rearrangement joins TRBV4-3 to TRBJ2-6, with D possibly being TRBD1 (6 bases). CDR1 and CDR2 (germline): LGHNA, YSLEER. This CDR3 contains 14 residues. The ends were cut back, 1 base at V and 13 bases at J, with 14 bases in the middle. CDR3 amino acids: CASSQGGQGRVLTF. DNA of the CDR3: TGCGCCAGCAGCCAAGGGGGGCAAGGACGGGTCCTGACTTTC.

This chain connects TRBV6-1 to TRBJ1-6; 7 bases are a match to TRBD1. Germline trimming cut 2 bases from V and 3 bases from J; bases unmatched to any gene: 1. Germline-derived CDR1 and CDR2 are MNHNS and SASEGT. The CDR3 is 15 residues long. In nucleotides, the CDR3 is TGTGCCAGCAGTGAAAGGACAGGCTATAATTCACCCCTCCACTTT. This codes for CASSERTGYNSPLHF.

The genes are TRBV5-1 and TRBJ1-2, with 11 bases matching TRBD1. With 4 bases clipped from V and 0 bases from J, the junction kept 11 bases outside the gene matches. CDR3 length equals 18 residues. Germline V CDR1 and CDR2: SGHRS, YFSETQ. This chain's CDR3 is CASSPGTGGRKANYGYTF. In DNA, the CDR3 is TGCGCCAGCAGCCCCGGGACAGGGGGACGAAAGGCTAACTATGGCTACACCTTC.

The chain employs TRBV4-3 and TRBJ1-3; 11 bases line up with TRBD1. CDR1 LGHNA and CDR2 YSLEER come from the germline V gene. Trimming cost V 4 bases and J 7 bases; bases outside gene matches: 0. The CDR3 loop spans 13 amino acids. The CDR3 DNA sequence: TGCGCCAGCAGCCGGGACAGGGGGAACACCATATATTTT. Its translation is CASSRDRGNTIYF.

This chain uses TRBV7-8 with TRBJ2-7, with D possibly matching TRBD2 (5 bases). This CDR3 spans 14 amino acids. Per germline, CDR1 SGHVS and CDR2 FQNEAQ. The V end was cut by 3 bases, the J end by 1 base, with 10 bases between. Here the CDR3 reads CASSFSRGSYEQYF. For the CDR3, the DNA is TGTGCCAGCAGCTTTTCCCGGGGTTCCTACGAGCAGTACTTC. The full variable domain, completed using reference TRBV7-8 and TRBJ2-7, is GAGVSQSPRYKVAKRGQDVALRCDPISGHVSLFWYQQALGQGPEFLTYFQNEAQLDKSGLPSDRFFAERPEGSVSTLKIQRTQQEDSAVYLCASSFSRGSYEQYFGPGTRLTVT.

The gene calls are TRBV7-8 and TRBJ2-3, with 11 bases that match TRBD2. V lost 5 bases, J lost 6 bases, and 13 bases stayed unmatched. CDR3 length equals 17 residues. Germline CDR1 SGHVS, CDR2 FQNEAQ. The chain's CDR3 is CASSAGTSGTIRDTQYF. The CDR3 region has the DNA TGTGCCAGCAGCGCCGGGACTAGCGGTACGATAAGGGATACGCAGTATTTT.

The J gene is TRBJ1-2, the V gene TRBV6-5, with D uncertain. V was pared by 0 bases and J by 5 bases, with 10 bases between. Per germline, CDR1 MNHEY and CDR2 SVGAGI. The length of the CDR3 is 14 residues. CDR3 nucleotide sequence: TGTGCCAGCAGTTACTCGTTTCCGCGGTATGGCTACACCTTC. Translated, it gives CASSYSFPRYGYTF.

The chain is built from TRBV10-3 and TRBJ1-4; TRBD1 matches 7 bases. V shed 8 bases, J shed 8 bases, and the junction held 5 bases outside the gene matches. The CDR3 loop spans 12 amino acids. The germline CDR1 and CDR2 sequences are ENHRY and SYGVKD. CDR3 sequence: CAIGGTAEKLFF. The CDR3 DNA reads TGTGCCATCGGGGGGACAGCGGAAAAACTGTTTTTT.

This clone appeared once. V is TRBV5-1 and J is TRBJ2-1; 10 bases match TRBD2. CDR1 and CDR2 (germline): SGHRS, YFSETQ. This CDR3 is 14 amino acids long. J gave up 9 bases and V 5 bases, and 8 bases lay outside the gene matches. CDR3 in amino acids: CASRVSAGGTEQFF. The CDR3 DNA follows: TGCGCCAGCAGGGTGTCAGCGGGAGGGACTGAGCAGTTCTTC.

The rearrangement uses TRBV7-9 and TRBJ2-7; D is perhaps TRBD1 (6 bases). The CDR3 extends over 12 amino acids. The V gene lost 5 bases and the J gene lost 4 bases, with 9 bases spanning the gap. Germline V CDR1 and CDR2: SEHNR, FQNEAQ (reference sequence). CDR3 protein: CASSHGQYEQYF. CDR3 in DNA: TGTGCCAGCAGCCATGGACAGTACGAGCAGTACTTC.

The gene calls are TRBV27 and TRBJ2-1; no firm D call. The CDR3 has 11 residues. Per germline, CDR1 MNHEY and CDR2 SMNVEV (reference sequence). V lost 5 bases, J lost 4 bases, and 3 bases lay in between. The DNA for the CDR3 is TGTGCCAGCAGTCAGTACAATGAGCAGTTCTTC. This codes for CASSQYNEQFF.

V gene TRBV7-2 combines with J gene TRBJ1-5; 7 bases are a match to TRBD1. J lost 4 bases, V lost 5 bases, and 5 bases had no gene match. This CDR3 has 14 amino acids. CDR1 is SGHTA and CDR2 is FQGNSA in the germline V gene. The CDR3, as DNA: TGTGCCAGCAGCGCGACAGGGTTGAATCAGCCCCAGCATTTT. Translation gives CASSATGLNQPQHF. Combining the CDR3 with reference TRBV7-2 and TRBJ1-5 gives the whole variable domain GAGVSQSPSNKVTEKGKDVELRCDPISGHTALYWYRQSLGQGLEFLIYFQGNSAPDKSGLPSDRFSAERTGGSVSTLTIQRTQQEDSAVYLCASSATGLNQPQHFGDGTRLSIL.

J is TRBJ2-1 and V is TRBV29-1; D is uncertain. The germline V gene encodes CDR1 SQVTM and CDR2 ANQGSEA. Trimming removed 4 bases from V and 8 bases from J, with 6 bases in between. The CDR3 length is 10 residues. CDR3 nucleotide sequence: TGCAGCGTTGCGGTTTATGAGCAGTTCTTC. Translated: CSVAVYEQFF.

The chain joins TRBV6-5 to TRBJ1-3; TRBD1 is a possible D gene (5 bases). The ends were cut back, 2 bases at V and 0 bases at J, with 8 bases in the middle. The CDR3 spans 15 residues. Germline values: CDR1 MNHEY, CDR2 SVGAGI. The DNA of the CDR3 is TGTGCCAGCAGTTACGACAGCCGCTCTGGAAACACCATATATTTT. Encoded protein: CASSYDSRSGNTIYF.

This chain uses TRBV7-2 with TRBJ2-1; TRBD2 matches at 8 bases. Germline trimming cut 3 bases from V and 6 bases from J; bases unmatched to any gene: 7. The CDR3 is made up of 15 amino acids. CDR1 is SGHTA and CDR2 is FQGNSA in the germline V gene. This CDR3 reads CASSFESGSRNEQFF. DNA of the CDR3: TGTGCCAGCAGCTTTGAGAGCGGGAGTCGCAATGAGCAGTTCTTC.

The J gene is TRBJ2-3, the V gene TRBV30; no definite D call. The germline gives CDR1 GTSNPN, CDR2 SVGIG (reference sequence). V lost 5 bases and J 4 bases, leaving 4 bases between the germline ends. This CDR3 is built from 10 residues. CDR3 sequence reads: CAWASDTQYF. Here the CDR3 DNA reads TGTGCCTGGGCGTCAGATACGCAGTATTTT.

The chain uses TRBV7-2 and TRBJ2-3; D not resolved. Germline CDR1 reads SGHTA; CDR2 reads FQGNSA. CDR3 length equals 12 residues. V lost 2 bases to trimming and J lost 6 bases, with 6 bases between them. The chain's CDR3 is CASSLFSDTQYF. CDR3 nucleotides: TGTGCCAGCAGCTTATTCTCTGATACGCAGTATTTT.

The CDR3 DNA reads as TGTGCCAGCTCGCAAATCGGCGGGCAGTCAGCCAAAAACATTCAGTACTTC. Encoded protein: CASSQIGGQSAKNIQYF. The V call is TRBV18, the J call TRBJ2-4; perhaps TRBD2 as D (5 bases). The CDR3 loop spans 17 amino acids. The germline V and J ends were trimmed by 6 bases and 0 bases, with 18 bases remaining between them. CDR1 and CDR2 from the germline V gene are KGHSH and LQKENI.

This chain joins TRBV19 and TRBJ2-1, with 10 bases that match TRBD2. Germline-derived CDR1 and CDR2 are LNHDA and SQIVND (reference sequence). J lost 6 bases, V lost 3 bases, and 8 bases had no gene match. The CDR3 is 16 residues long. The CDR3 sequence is CASSIHPLAGVNEQFF. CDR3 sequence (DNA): TGTGCCAGTAGTATTCATCCCCTAGCGGGAGTCAATGAGCAGTTCTTC. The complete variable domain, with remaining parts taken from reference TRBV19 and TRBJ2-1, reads DGGITQSPKYLFRKEGQNVTLSCEQNLNHDAMYWYRQDPGQGLRLIYYSQIVNDFQKGDIAEGYSVSREKKESFPLTVTSAQKNPTAFYLCASSIHPLAGVNEQFFGPGTRLTVL.

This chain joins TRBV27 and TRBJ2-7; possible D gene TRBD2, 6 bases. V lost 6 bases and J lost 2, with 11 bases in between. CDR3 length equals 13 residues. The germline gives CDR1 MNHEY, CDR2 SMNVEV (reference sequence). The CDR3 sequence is CASRPGDAYEQYF. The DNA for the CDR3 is TGTGCCAGCAGACCGGGGGATGCCTACGAGCAGTACTTC.

Written as DNA, the CDR3 is TGTGCCAGCAGCCACGACCTAGCGGGGGGGAGCACAGATACGCAGTATTTT. Residues: CASSHDLAGGSTDTQYF. V gene TRBV5-5 combines with J gene TRBJ2-3; 12 positions match TRBD2. V lost 4 bases, J lost 0 bases, and 6 bases stayed unmatched. This CDR3 region has 17 residues. In germline, CDR1 is SGHKS, CDR2 YYEKEE (reference sequence).